Below are 23 T cell receptor beta chains sequenced from a single sample in a study of CD8 T cells in Susac syndrome. The authors reverse transcribed about 0.5 to 1 ug RNA with random hexamers. TCRdb re-derived calls from the immunoSEQ multiplex PCR reads in MiXCR, one entry per CDR3 protein. The sample records over 100,000 distinct CDR3 sequences, 95% to 98% being singletons. Sequencing used CD4+ T cells from PBMCs. The origin of the receptors is a human donor in good health.

The rearrangement uses TRBV24-1 and TRBJ2-2; D is possibly TRBD1 or TRBD2 (5 bases each). The CDR3 runs to 16 residues. CDR1 is KGHDR and CDR2 is SFDVKD in the germline V gene. The V gene lost 7 bases and the J gene lost 0 bases, with 14 bases spanning the gap. For the CDR3, the DNA is TGTGCCACCAGACAGCCGGGACCGACGAACACCGGGGAGCTGTTTTTT. Amino acids: CATRQPGPTNTGELFF.

The V and J genes are TRBV20-1 and TRBJ2-7; D tentatively fits TRBD1 or TRBD2 (6 bases each). CDR3 length: 15 residues. Looked up from germline, CDR1 is DFQATT and CDR2 is SNEGSKA (reference sequence). Trimming took off 0 bases at V and 3 bases at J, with 15 bases between the two ends. The CDR3 DNA reads TGCAGTGCTAGAGATCACGGAGGGGGTAGCTACGAGCAGTACTTC. Encoded protein: CSARDHGGGSYEQYF.

The CDR3 loop is CASSLIPGATGELFF. The CDR3 nucleotides are TGCGCCAGCAGCTTGATCCCAGGGGCCACCGGGGAGCTGTTTTTT. The chain employs TRBV5-1 and TRBJ2-2; D is perhaps TRBD1 (6 bases). The germline gives CDR1 SGHRS, CDR2 YFSETQ. Between the trimmed V and J ends, which lost 1 base and 4 bases, there was a span of 11 bases. The CDR3 is 15 amino acids.

This chain connects TRBV5-1 to TRBJ2-1; 7 bases match TRBD2. CDR1 and CDR2 (germline): SGHRS, YFSETQ. Trimming removed 3 bases from V and 0 bases from J; junction bases left unmatched: 6. The CDR3 contains 16 residues. The CDR3 DNA reads as TGCGCCAGCAGCTCCCGCGGGGGATCCTCCTACAATGAGCAGTTCTTC. Protein sequence: CASSSRGGSSYNEQFF.

This chain connects TRBV28 to TRBJ1-2; D not certain. The CDR3 extends over 17 amino acids. Germline V lookup: CDR1 MDHEN, CDR2 SYDVKM. The V end was cut by 5 bases, the J end by 0 bases, with 19 bases between. CDR3 sequence reads: CASSLPVARTTNYGYTF. CDR3 in DNA: TGTGCCAGCAGTCTCCCCGTAGCCAGGACTACTAACTATGGCTACACCTTC.

The chain has TRBV5-1 and TRBJ2-3; 11 bases agree with TRBD1. Germline V gene lookup returns CDR1 SGHRS and CDR2 YFSETQ. This CDR3 has 15 amino acids. Trimming removed 4 bases from V and 4 bases from J; junction bases left unmatched: 5. The CDR3 spells CASSPGQGAADTQYF. The CDR3 nucleotides read TGCGCCAGCAGCCCCGGACAGGGGGCCGCAGATACGCAGTATTTT. The variable domain in full, with the rest retrieved from reference TRBV5-1 and TRBJ2-3, is KAGVTQTPRYLIKTRGQQVTLSCSPISGHRSVSWYQQTPGQGLQFLFEYFSETQRNKGNFPGRFSGRQFSNSRSEMNVSTLELGDSALYLCASSPGQGAADTQYFGPGTRLTVL.

The gene calls are TRBV20-1 and TRBJ2-5, with 9 bases fitting TRBD1. The CDR3 totals 14 residues. The V segment lost 2 bases and the J segment 1 base; nucleotides outside the gene matches: 2. The germline gives CDR1 DFQATT, CDR2 SNEGSKA (reference sequence). CDR3 region: CSARKQGAQETQYF. The DNA of the CDR3 is TGCAGTGCTAGAAAACAGGGGGCCCAAGAGACCCAGTACTTC.

The chain carries TRBV6-5 and TRBJ2-3; 7 bases align to TRBD1. V was pared by 6 bases and J by 4 bases, with 4 bases of the junction left unmatched. Germline V gives CDR1 MNHEY, CDR2 SVGAGI. CDR3 length: 13 residues. CDR3 region: CASRATGSDTQYF. CDR3 in DNA: TGTGCCAGCAGAGCGACAGGGTCAGATACGCAGTATTTT.

The gene calls are TRBV29-1 and TRBJ2-7, with D unclear. Germline V gene data show CDR1 as SQVTM and CDR2 as ANQGSEA. V shed 5 bases and J shed 0 bases, with 5 bases lying between them. The CDR3 runs 11 residues. Written as DNA, the CDR3 is TGCAGCGTTTCTTTCTCCTACGAGCAGTACTTC. The encoded protein is CSVSFSYEQYF.

This chain links TRBV20-1 with TRBJ2-5, with TRBD2 matching over 14 bases. J lost 1 base, V lost 6 bases, and 7 bases had no gene match. In germline, CDR1 is DFQATT, CDR2 SNEGSKA (reference sequence). The CDR3 runs to 16 residues. The CDR3 reads CSADGTSGGLQETQYF. CDR3 DNA sequence: TGCAGTGCAGATGGGACTAGCGGGGGTCTCCAAGAGACCCAGTACTTC.

The chain is built from TRBV7-2 and TRBJ2-7, with 11 positions matching TRBD2. With 5 bases clipped from V and 2 bases from J, the junction kept 14 bases outside the gene matches. Germline values: CDR1 SGHTA, CDR2 FQGNSA. There are 18 residues in the CDR3. The CDR3 loop reads CASSRLPNYSGRAYEQYF. The CDR3 DNA follows: TGTGCCAGCAGCCGATTACCGAACTATAGCGGGAGGGCCTACGAGCAGTACTTC.

The gene calls are TRBV7-2 and TRBJ2-4; maybe TRBD1 (6 bases). Germline V gene sequence: CDR1 SGHTA, CDR2 FQGNSA. CDR3 size: 15 residues. V was pared by 5 bases and J by 3 bases, with 14 bases between. The CDR3, as DNA: TGTGCCAGCAGCCCCCACCCGGACAGCAAAAACATTCAGTACTTC. The encoded protein is CASSPHPDSKNIQYF.

This clonotype was counted only a few times. The V gene is TRBV3-1, the J gene TRBJ2-1; weak D call: TRBD2 (6 bases). With 1 base removed from V and 0 bases from J, the gap between germline ends came to 7 bases. The germline V gene encodes CDR1 LGHDT and CDR2 YNNKEL (reference sequence). This CDR3 contains 15 residues. The CDR3 DNA is TGTGCCAGCAGCCAAGCCGGGAGCTCCTACAATGAGCAGTTCTTC. It encodes CASSQAGSSYNEQFF.

The rearrangement uses TRBV20-1 and TRBJ2-3; TRBD1 agrees at 10 bases. CDR3 length: 14 amino acids. In germline, CDR1 is DFQATT, CDR2 SNEGSKA (reference sequence). With 4 bases clipped from V and 1 base from J, the junction kept 2 bases outside the gene matches. This CDR3 is CSAKDRGGTDTQYF. CDR3 coding DNA: TGCAGTGCTAAGGACAGGGGGGGCACAGATACGCAGTATTTT.

Turning to this clonotype: The junction differs from germline at one of its ends, possibly a read error. The chain uses TRBV7-2 and TRBJ2-1; 7 bases map to TRBD2. This CDR3 has 15 residues. Germline V gene data show CDR1 as SGHTA and CDR2 as FQGNSA. The CDR3 DNA is TGTGCCAGCACCTTAACTTCCGGGACTACCAATGAGCAGTTCTTC. Its translation is CASTLTSGTTNEQFF.

Of note for this clonotype: Here the CDR3 omits its conserved ending phenylalanine or tryptophan, so a read error is the likely source. This rearrangement joins TRBV7-9 to TRBJ1-1, with D possibly being TRBD1 (6 bases). V lost 3 bases to trimming and J lost 3 bases, with 14 bases between them. The CDR3 spans 15 residues. The germline V gene has CDR1 SEHNR and CDR2 FQNEAQ (reference sequence). The CDR3 here is CASSLIQGWDTEAFL. In nucleotides, the CDR3 is TGTGCCAGCAGCTTGATACAGGGCTGGGACACTGAAGCTTTCCTT.

The CDR3 spells CASSLVRNTEAFF. In DNA, the CDR3 is TGTGCCAGCAGCTTGGTGAGAAACACTGAAGCTTTCTTT. The V gene is TRBV5-6, the J gene TRBJ1-1; D gene ambiguous. The V end was cut by 0 bases, the J end by 2 bases, with 5 bases between. CDR1 and CDR2 from the germline V gene are SGHDT and YYEEEE. The CDR3 has 13 residues.

This chain joins TRBV10-3 and TRBJ1-1; 9 bases fit TRBD1. Germline V gene data show CDR1 as ENHRY and CDR2 as SYGVKD. This CDR3 has 14 amino acids. V was clipped by 4 bases and J by 5 bases; unmatched bases: 5. CDR3 protein: CAISAKDRGTEAFF. The CDR3, as DNA: TGTGCCATCAGTGCTAAAGACAGGGGGACTGAAGCTTTCTTT.

The chain carries TRBV12-3 or TRBV12-4 and TRBJ2-1; D is possibly TRBD2 (6 bases). This CDR3 has 15 amino acids. Between the trimmed V and J ends, which lost 6 bases and 9 bases, there was a span of 21 bases. The CDR3 nucleotides are TGTGCCAGCAGCCGAACTAGCAGGTTGGTGAGTGAGCAGTTCTTC. Its protein is CASSRTSRLVSEQFF.

This rearrangement joins TRBV20-1 to TRBJ2-5; maybe TRBD1 (5 bases). V was trimmed by 1 base and J by 5 bases, leaving 11 bases between them. CDR3 size: 13 residues. Germline CDR1 reads DFQATT; CDR2 reads SNEGSKA (reference sequence). The CDR3: CSARATPGETQYF. As DNA, the CDR3 is TGCAGTGCTAGAGCCACCCCAGGGGAGACCCAGTACTTC.

The V and J genes are TRBV20-1 and TRBJ2-5; 8 bases map to TRBD1. With V trimmed by 6 bases and J by 6 bases, 6 bases remained unmatched. Germline values: CDR1 DFQATT, CDR2 SNEGSKA (reference sequence). The CDR3 sequence is 12 residues long. The CDR3 loop is CSAWTGSKTQYF. As DNA, the CDR3 is TGCAGTGCCTGGACAGGGTCTAAGACCCAGTACTTC.

The V and J genes are TRBV4-1 and TRBJ1-4; D might be TRBD1 (5 bases). Trimming shortened V by 4 bases and J by 0 bases, and 9 bases separated the two germline ends. There are 15 residues in the CDR3. Germline values: CDR1 MGHRA, CDR2 YSYEKL. The CDR3 DNA reads TGCGCCAGCAGCCCGGGACTTCCAACTAATGAAAAACTGTTTTTT. Translation gives CASSPGLPTNEKLFF.

This clonotype was recorded once. This chain links TRBV20-1 with TRBJ2-7; D is possibly TRBD1 or TRBD2 (5 bases each). Trimming cost V 6 bases and J 2 bases, with 11 bases left between them. CDR3 length: 12 amino acids. Germline values: CDR1 DFQATT, CDR2 SNEGSKA (reference sequence). Written as DNA, the CDR3 is TGCAGTGCCCCGGGACGGACCTACGAGCAGTACTTC. Its protein is CSAPGRTYEQYF.